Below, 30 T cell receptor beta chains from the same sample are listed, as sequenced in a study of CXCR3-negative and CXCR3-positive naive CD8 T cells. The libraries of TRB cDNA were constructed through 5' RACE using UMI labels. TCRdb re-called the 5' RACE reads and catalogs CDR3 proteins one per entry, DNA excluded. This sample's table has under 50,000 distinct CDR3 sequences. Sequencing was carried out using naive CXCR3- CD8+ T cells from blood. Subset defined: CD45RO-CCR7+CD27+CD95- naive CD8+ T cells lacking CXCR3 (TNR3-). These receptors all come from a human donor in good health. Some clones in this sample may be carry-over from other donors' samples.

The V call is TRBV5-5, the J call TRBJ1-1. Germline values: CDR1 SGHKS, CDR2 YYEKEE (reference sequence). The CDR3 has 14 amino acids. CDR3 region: CASSLQRAWTEAFF.

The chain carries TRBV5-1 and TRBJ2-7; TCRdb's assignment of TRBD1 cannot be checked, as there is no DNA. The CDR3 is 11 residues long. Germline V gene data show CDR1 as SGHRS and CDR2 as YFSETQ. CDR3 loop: CASSFRDEQYF. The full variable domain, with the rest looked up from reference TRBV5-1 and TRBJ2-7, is KAGVTQTPRYLIKTRGQQVTLSCSPISGHRSVSWYQQTPGQGLQFLFEYFSETQRNKGNFPGRFSGRQFSNSRSEMNVSTLELGDSALYLCASSFRDEQYFGPGTRLTVT.

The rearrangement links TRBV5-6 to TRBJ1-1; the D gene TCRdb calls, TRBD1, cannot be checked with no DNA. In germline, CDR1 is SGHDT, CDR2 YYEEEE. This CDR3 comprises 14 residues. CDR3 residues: CASSLSKQGTEAFF.

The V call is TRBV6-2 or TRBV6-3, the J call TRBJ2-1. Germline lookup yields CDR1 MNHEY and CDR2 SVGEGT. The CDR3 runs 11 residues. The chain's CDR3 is CASSYGYEQFF.

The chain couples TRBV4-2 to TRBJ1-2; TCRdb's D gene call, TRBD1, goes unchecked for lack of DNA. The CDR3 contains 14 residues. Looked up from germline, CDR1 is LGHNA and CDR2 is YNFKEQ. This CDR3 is CASSQEQGIRGYTF.

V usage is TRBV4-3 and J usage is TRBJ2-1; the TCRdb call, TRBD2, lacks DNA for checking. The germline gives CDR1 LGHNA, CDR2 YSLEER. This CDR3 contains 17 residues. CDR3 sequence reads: CASSQDEGDYSYNEQFF.

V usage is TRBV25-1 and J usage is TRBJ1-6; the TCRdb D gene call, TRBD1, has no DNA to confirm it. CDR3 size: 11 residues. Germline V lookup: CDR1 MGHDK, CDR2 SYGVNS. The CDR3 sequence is CASSESRGLHF.

The CDR3 reads CASSLPSGGDYNEQFF. V is TRBV28 and J is TRBJ2-1; TCRdb outputs TRBD2, but without DNA this stays unchecked. This CDR3 region has 16 residues. Germline V gene sequence: CDR1 MDHEN, CDR2 SYDVKM.

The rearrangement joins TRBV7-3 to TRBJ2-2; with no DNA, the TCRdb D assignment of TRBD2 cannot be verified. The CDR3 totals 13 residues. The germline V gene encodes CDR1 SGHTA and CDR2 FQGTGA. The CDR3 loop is CASNYGSPGELFF.

This chain's CDR3 is CSVEVDRPESYEQYF. The chain recombines TRBV29-1 with TRBJ2-7; the D call of TRBD1 rests on TCRdb alone, since no DNA is present to check it. Germline V gene sequence: CDR1 SQVTM, CDR2 ANQGSEA. This CDR3 region has 15 residues.

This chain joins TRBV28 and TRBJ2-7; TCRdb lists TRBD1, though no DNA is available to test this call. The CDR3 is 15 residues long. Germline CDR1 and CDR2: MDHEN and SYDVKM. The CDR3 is CASSFRTGGWLEQYF.

CDR3 amino acids: CASTSGATGAGELFF. The chain couples TRBV28 to TRBJ2-2; checking the TCRdb D call of TRBD2 is not possible without DNA. The germline V gene has CDR1 MDHEN and CDR2 SYDVKM. CDR3 length: 15 residues.

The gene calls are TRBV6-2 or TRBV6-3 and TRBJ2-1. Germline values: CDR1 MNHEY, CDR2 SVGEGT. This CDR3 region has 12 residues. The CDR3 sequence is CASEIRGNEQFF.

The CDR3 loop is CASSLLGGGQETQYF. This sequence joins TRBV18 and TRBJ2-5; the TCRdb call, TRBD2, lacks DNA for checking. CDR1 is KGHSH, CDR2 LQKENI, per germline. The CDR3 spans 15 residues.

CDR3 in amino acids: CASSELIQETQYF. V is TRBV6-1 and J is TRBJ2-5. The length of the CDR3 is 13 residues. Per germline, CDR1 MNHNS and CDR2 SASEGT.

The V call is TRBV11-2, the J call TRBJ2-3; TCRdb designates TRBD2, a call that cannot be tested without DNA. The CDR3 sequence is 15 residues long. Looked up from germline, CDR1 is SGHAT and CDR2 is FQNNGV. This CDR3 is CASSFRGRTLDTQYF.

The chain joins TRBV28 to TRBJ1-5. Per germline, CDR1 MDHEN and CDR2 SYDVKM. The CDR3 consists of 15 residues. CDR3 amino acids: CAHSTAGYEVRPQHF.

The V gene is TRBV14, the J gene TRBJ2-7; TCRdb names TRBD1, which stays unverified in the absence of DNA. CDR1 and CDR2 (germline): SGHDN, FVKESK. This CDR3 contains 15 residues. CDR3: CASSLTWDRTYEQYF.

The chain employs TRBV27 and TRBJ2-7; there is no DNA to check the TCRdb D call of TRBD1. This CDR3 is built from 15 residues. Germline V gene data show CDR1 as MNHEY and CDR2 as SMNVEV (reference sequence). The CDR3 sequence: CASSGVISGGYEQYF.

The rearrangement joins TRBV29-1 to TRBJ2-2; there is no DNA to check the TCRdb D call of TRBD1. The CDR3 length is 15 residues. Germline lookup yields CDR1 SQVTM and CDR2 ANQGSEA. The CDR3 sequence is CSVERGRENTGELFF.

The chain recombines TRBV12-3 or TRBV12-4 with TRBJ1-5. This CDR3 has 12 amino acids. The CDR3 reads CASSFLLQPQHF.

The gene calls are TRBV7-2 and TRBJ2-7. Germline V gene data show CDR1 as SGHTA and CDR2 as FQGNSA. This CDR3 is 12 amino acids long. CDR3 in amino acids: CASSLWGYEQYF.

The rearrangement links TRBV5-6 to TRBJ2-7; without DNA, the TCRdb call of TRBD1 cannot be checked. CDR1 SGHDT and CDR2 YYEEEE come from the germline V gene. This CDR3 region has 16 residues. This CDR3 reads CASSSRDRGLFNEQYF.

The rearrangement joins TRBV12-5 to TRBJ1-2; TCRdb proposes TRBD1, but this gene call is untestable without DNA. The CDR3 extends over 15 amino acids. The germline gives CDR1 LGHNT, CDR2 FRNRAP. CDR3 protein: CASGLRQGANYGYTF. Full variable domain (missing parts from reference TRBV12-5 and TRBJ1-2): DARVTQTPRHKVTEMGQEVTMRCQPILGHNTVFWYRQTMMQGLELLAYFRNRAPLDDSGMPKDRFSAEMPDATLATLKIQPSEPRDSAVYFCASGLRQGANYGYTFGSGTRLTVV.

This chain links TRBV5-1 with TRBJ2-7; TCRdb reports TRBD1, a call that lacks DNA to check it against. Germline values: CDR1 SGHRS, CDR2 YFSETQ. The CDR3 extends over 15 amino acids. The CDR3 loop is CASRIKDRGLYEQYF.

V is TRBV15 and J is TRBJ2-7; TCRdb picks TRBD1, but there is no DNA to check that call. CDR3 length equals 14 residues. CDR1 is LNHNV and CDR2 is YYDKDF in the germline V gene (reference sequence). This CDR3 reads CATKPSGQAYEQYF.

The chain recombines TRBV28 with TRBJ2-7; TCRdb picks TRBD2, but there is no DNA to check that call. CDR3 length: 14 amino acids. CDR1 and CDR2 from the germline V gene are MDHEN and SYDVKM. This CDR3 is CASRWSGRGYEQYF.

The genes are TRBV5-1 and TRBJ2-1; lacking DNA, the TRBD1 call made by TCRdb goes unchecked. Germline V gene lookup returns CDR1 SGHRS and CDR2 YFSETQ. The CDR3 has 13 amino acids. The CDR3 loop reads CASSRTGGREQFF.

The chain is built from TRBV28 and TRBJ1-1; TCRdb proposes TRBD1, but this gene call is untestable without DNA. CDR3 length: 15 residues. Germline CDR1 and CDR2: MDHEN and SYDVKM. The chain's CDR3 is CASSFPRGPITEAFF.

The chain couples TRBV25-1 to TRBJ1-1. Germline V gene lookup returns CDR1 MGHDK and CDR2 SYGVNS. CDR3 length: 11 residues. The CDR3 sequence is CASRFIAEAFF. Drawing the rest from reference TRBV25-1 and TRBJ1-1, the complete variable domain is EADIYQTPRYLVIGTGKKITLECSQTMGHDKMYWYQQDPGMELHLIHYSYGVNSTEKGDLSSESTVSRIRTEHFPLTLESARPSHTSQYLCASRFIAEAFFGQGTRLTVV.